One sample yielded the 19 T cell receptor beta chains listed below, sequenced in a study of identical twins. TCRdb called the 5' RACE reads again in MiXCR, with one record for every CDR3 protein. The repertoire holds 230,000 or so distinct CDR3 sequences, around 8% seen once, with less than 4% in the top ten. These same data were also listed under a study on yellow fever vaccine responses in identical twins.

The source material was CD8+ T cells sorted from blood. These receptors came from a woman aged 18-30 years in good health.

In this sample, this clonotype turned up many times. The CDR3 DNA follows: TGCAGTGCCACCGACAGGGGAGAGACCCAGTACTTC. Amino acids: CSATDRGETQYF. The chain uses TRBV20-1 and TRBJ2-5; 8 bases match TRBD1. CDR1 is DFQATT and CDR2 is SNEGSKA in the germline V gene (reference sequence). The CDR3 is 12 amino acids. Losses at the gene ends were 6 bases for V and 4 bases for J; bases not matched to a gene: 4.

This clonotype was seen many times. The rearrangement links TRBV9 to TRBJ2-3; D is unclear. This CDR3 comprises 12 residues. V was clipped by 4 bases and J by 4 bases, with 7 bases between them. Germline CDR1 is SGDLS and CDR2 is YYNGEE. CDR3 sequence: CASSPRPDTQYF. The CDR3 DNA reads as TGTGCCAGCAGCCCCCGCCCAGATACGCAGTATTTT.

This clonotype was seen ten or more times. The chain carries TRBV29-1 and TRBJ2-3, with 11 nucleotides matching TRBD2. V lost 7 bases and J lost 2; bases outside the gene matches: 23. The CDR3 loop spans 20 amino acids. Germline loops: CDR1 SQVTM, CDR2 ANQGSEA. CDR3 DNA sequence: TGCAGCGCGCGAGGCCTTCTAGCGGGGGGCACCCCCATTCACACAGATACGCAGTATTTT. Protein sequence: CSARGLLAGGTPIHTDTQYF.

In this sample, this clonotype turned up a few times. The chain combines TRBV7-2 with TRBJ2-3; D not certain. Germline V gene sequence: CDR1 SGHTA, CDR2 FQGNSA. The germline V and J ends were trimmed by 6 bases and 0 bases, with 13 bases remaining between them. This CDR3 is built from 15 residues. The CDR3 region is CASSYPLDSTDTQYF. The CDR3 nucleotides are TGTGCCAGCAGTTACCCCCTGGACAGCACAGATACGCAGTATTTT.

The chain couples TRBV7-8 to TRBJ2-1; 14 bases line up with TRBD2. This CDR3 has 15 residues. Germline loops: CDR1 SGHVS, CDR2 FQNEAQ. The CDR3 bases are TGTGCACAATCGCGCGGGACTAGCGGGGGAAATGAGCAGTTCTTC. It translates to CAQSRGTSGGNEQFF. Combining the CDR3 with reference TRBV7-8 and TRBJ2-1 gives the whole variable domain GAGVSQSPRYKVAKRGQDVALRCDPISGHVSLFWYQQALGQGPEFLTYFQNEAQLDKSGLPSDRFFAERPEGSVSTLKIQRTQQEDSAVYLCAQSRGTSGGNEQFFGPGTRLTVL.

This clonotype has just a few counts. The genes are TRBV20-1 and TRBJ2-7, with 14 bases fitting TRBD2. The CDR3 covers 18 residues. V lost 5 bases, J lost 0 bases, and 12 bases stayed unmatched. Germline V gene sequence: CDR1 DFQATT, CDR2 SNEGSKA (reference sequence). The CDR3 loop is CSAWGLAGVDTSSYEQYF. CDR3 coding DNA: TGCAGTGCTTGGGGACTAGCGGGGGTTGACACCAGCTCCTACGAGCAGTACTTC.

The chain couples TRBV4-3 to TRBJ2-7, with a weak D call TRBD2 (6 bases). CDR1 and CDR2 from the germline V gene are LGHNA and YSLEER. V gave up 0 bases and J gave up 4 bases, with 16 bases separating them. The CDR3 runs to 16 residues. The CDR3 sequence: CASSQDRGGVEYEQYF. For the CDR3, the DNA is TGCGCCAGCAGCCAAGATCGAGGAGGGGTGGAATACGAGCAGTACTTC.

This clonotype was detected only a few times. V gene TRBV7-9 combines with J gene TRBJ2-3, with 11 bases that match TRBD2. Trimming removed 2 bases from V and 5 bases from J; junction bases left unmatched: 3. This CDR3 has 15 amino acids. Germline V gene lookup returns CDR1 SEHNR and CDR2 FQNEAQ (reference sequence). The CDR3, as DNA: TGTGCCAGCAGCTTACTAGCGGGAGGCATAGATACGCAGTATTTT. Protein product: CASSLLAGGIDTQYF.

This clonotype was counted only a few times. This rearrangement joins TRBV15 to TRBJ2-2; possibly TRBD2 for D (6 bases). CDR1 and CDR2 (germline): LNHNV, YYDKDF (reference sequence). This CDR3 comprises 15 residues. V lost 0 bases to trimming and J lost 5 bases, with 10 bases between them. DNA for the CDR3: TGTGCCACCAGCAGAGATTCTGCGGGGACCGGGGAGCTGTTTTTT. Its translation is CATSRDSAGTGELFF.

This rearrangement joins TRBV7-9 to TRBJ2-7; no reliable D call. Germline CDR1 is SEHNR and CDR2 is FQNEAQ (reference sequence). V was cut by 3 bases and J by 6 bases, with 9 bases left in between. This CDR3 is 12 amino acids long. The CDR3 region is CASSFDPSEQYF. The CDR3 nucleotides are TGTGCCAGCAGCTTCGACCCCTCCGAGCAGTACTTC. The variable domain in full, with the rest retrieved from reference TRBV7-9 and TRBJ2-7, is DTGVSQNPRHKITKRGQNVTFRCDPISEHNRLYWYRQTLGQGPEFLTYFQNEAQLEKSRLLSDRFSAERPKGSFSTLEIQRTEQGDSAMYLCASSFDPSEQYFGPGTRLTVT.

The CDR3 is CASSALREGIHSGANVLTF. For the CDR3, the DNA is TGTGCCAGCAGCGCCCTACGGGAGGGTATCCACTCTGGGGCCAACGTCCTGACTTTC. This rearrangement joins TRBV9 to TRBJ2-6; 8 bases agree with TRBD2. The germline V gene encodes CDR1 SGDLS and CDR2 YYNGEE. The CDR3 totals 19 residues. Trimming cost V 3 bases and J 0 bases; bases outside gene matches: 11.

The chain carries TRBV7-6 and TRBJ2-5, with 11 bases matching TRBD1. The CDR3 sequence is 16 residues long. V lost 1 base, J lost 4 bases, and 5 bases stayed unmatched. Germline loops: CDR1 SGHVS, CDR2 FNYEAQ. This chain's CDR3 is CASSLGTGGTGETQYF. The CDR3 coding sequence is TGTGCCAGCAGCTTAGGGACAGGGGGCACGGGAGAGACCCAGTACTTC.

This chain uses TRBV6-2 or TRBV6-3 with TRBJ2-1; maybe TRBD2 (5 bases). This CDR3 region has 15 residues. In germline, CDR1 is MNHEY, CDR2 SVGEGT. V gave up 0 bases and J gave up 9 bases, with 15 bases separating them. CDR3 region: CASSYSGREGSEQFF. The CDR3 DNA follows: TGTGCCAGCAGTTACTCTGGCCGGGAAGGGAGTGAGCAGTTCTTC.

This clonotype was observed a handful of times. V gene TRBV9 combines with J gene TRBJ2-1; 14 bases fit TRBD2. Germline V lookup: CDR1 SGDLS, CDR2 YYNGEE. V shed 3 bases, J shed 10 bases, and the junction held 9 bases outside the gene matches. This CDR3 contains 16 residues. The CDR3 sequence: CASSALGLAGVEEQFF. The CDR3 DNA reads TGTGCCAGCAGCGCCCTGGGACTAGCGGGAGTTGAGGAGCAGTTCTTC.

This clonotype occurred many times. The V call is TRBV28, the J call TRBJ2-1; D perhaps matches TRBD1 (5 bases). V gave up 5 bases and J gave up 6 bases, with 17 bases separating them. The CDR3 is 15 residues long. Per the germline V gene, CDR1 is MDHEN and CDR2 is SYDVKM. The CDR3 reads CASSGRAISRNEQFF. CDR3 bases: TGTGCCAGCAGTGGCAGGGCGATATCACGCAATGAGCAGTTCTTC.

CDR3 bases: TGTGCCAGCAGGTCGTTGGTGGGGGTCGGAGAGACCCAGTACTTC. Protein product: CASRSLVGVGETQYF. The chain links TRBV28 to TRBJ2-5; D is tentatively TRBD1 or TRBD2 (5 bases each). Looked up from germline, CDR1 is MDHEN and CDR2 is SYDVKM. The CDR3 consists of 15 residues. V lost 6 bases, J lost 4 bases, and 18 bases lay in between. Supplemented by reference TRBV28 and TRBJ2-5, the full variable domain reads DVKVTQSSRYLVKRTGEKVFLECVQDMDHENMFWYRQDPGLGLRLIYFSYDVKMKEKGDIPEGYSVSREKKERFSLILESASTNQTSMYLCASRSLVGVGETQYFGPGTRLLVL.

CDR3 sequence (DNA): TGTGCCTGGAATTACGGACAGGGAGAAGAAAAACTGTTTTTT. Its protein is CAWNYGQGEEKLFF. The chain has TRBV30 and TRBJ1-4; TRBD1 matches 8 bases. The germline V gene has CDR1 GTSNPN and CDR2 SVGIG (reference sequence). This CDR3 region has 14 residues. The ends lost 4 bases at V and 8 bases at J; junction bases unmatched: 9.

This clonotype showed up many times. The chain uses TRBV10-3 and TRBJ2-7; D not resolved. Deletions cut 10 bases from V and 0 bases from J, with 16 bases between. Germline V gives CDR1 ENHRY, CDR2 SYGVKD. This CDR3 is 14 amino acids long. The CDR3 sequence is CATTPMASSYEQYF. The CDR3, as DNA: TGTGCCACCACCCCAATGGCCAGCTCCTACGAGCAGTACTTC.

V gene TRBV6-5 combines with J gene TRBJ2-2, with D uncertain. The ends were cut back, 1 base at V and 1 base at J, with 10 bases in the middle. The CDR3 is made up of 16 amino acids. Germline CDR1 MNHEY, CDR2 SVGAGI. In DNA, the CDR3 is TGTGCCAGCAGTTACTTGGGTTACGGGAACACCGGGGAGCTGTTTTTT. This encodes CASSYLGYGNTGELFF.